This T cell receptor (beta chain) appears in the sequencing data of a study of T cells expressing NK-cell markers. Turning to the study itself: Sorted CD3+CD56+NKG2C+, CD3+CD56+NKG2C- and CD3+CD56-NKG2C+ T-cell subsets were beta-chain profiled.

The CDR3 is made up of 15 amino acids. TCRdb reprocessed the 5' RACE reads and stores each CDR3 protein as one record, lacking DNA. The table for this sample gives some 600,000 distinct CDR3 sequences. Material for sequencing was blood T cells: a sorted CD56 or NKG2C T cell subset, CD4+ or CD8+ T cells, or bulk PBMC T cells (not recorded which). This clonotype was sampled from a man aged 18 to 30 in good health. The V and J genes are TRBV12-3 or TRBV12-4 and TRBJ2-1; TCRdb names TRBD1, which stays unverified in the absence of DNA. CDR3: CASSFGAGSYNEQFF.